This passage covers 10 T cell receptor beta chains from one sample sequenced in a study of CD4 T cells in relation to SARS-CoV-2 and coronaviruses. Generated by immunoSEQ multiplex PCR, the TCRdb table keeps only in-frame clones and is missing some. In the table there are about 35,000 clones, around 77% of which are singletons. Their recognized antigens are unknown. The sequenced material came from memory CD4+ T cells from PBMCs, cultured in vitro. These receptors were taken from an adult with COVID-19.

The rearrangement links TRBV12-3 or TRBV12-4 to TRBJ1-2, with D possibly TRBD1 on 6 matching bases. V lost 6 bases, J lost 8 bases, and 16 bases lay in between. The CDR3 sequence is 13 residues long. The CDR3 loop is CASRGHSPGGYTF. The CDR3 DNA follows: TGTGCCAGCAGGGGACATTCCCCTGGGGGCTACACCTTC.

This clone was picked up a small number of times. This chain links TRBV5-1 with TRBJ2-7, with TRBD2 matching over 8 bases. CDR3 length: 14 residues. Germline V lookup: CDR1 SGHRS, CDR2 YFSETQ. V lost 1 base and J lost 6; bases outside the gene matches: 6. CDR3 amino acids: CASSLTGGPSEQYF. In nucleotides, the CDR3 is TGCGCCAGCAGCTTGACGGGAGGGCCTTCCGAGCAGTACTTC. Using reference TRBV5-1 and TRBJ2-7 for the parts outside the CDR3, the full variable domain is KAGVTQTPRYLIKTRGQQVTLSCSPISGHRSVSWYQQTPGQGLQFLFEYFSETQRNKGNFPGRFSGRQFSNSRSEMNVSTLELGDSALYLCASSLTGGPSEQYFGPGTRLTVT.

In this sample, this clone turned up a few times. CDR3 DNA: TGTGCCAGCAGGGCCTTACAGAGCTATAATTCACCCCTCCACTTT. Protein product: CASRALQSYNSPLHF. This chain joins TRBV25-1 and TRBJ1-6; D not certain. Between the trimmed V and J ends, which lost 6 bases and 3 bases, there was a span of 12 bases. The germline gives CDR1 MGHDK, CDR2 SYGVNS. The CDR3 extends over 15 amino acids. The variable domain in full, with the rest retrieved from reference TRBV25-1 and TRBJ1-6, is EADIYQTPRYLVIGTGKKITLECSQTMGHDKMYWYQQDPGMELHLIHYSYGVNSTEKGDLSSESTVSRIRTEHFPLTLESARPSHTSQYLCASRALQSYNSPLHFGNGTRLTVT.

The V gene is TRBV15, the J gene TRBJ1-2; possibly TRBD1 for D (6 bases). CDR1 is LNHNV, CDR2 YYDKDF, per germline (reference sequence). With 0 bases removed from V and 8 bases from J, the gap between germline ends came to 13 bases. This CDR3 is built from 14 residues. The DNA of the CDR3 is TGTGCCACCAGCAGAGAAGGGGGTAGTAGGGGCTACACCTTC. Translated: CATSREGGSRGYTF.

The gene calls are TRBV25-1 and TRBJ2-7, with D possibly being TRBD1 (6 bases). Trimming left V 1 base short and J 2 bases short, with 9 bases between. CDR3 size: 14 residues. CDR1 and CDR2 (germline): MGHDK, SYGVNS. CDR3 residues: CASSELDRPYEQYF. CDR3 in DNA: TGTGCCAGCAGTGAATTGGACAGACCCTACGAGCAGTACTTC.

The J gene is TRBJ2-1, the V gene TRBV11-1; 8 positions match TRBD2. Germline values: CDR1 SGHAT, CDR2 FQDESV (reference sequence). With 5 bases clipped from V and 1 base from J, the junction kept 7 bases outside the gene matches. The CDR3 is made up of 16 amino acids. This CDR3 is CASSPDLAGSYNEQFF. The CDR3 region has the DNA TGTGCCAGCAGCCCTGACTTAGCGGGATCCTACAATGAGCAGTTCTTC. The full variable domain, in which reference TRBV11-1 and TRBJ2-1 provide the parts outside the CDR3, is EAEVAQSPRYKITEKSQAVAFWCDPISGHATLYWYRQILGQGPELLVQFQDESVVDDSQLPKDRFSAERLKGVDSTLKIQPAELGDSAMYLCASSPDLAGSYNEQFFGPGTRLTVL.

V and J are TRBV6-6 and TRBJ2-1; perhaps TRBD1 as D (5 bases). Trimming cost V 6 bases and J 9 bases, with 15 bases left between them. Germline V gene sequence: CDR1 MNHNY, CDR2 SVGAGI (reference sequence). The CDR3 sequence is 13 residues long. The DNA for the CDR3 is TGTGCCAGCAGGATGACGCAGGGTCTTGAGCAGTTCTTC. This translates into CASRMTQGLEQFF.

This sequence joins TRBV4-1 and TRBJ1-4; D is possibly TRBD1 (6 bases). The germline V and J ends were trimmed by 4 bases and 5 bases, with 23 bases remaining between them. Germline V CDR1 and CDR2: MGHRA, YSYEKL. CDR3 length equals 18 residues. The CDR3 DNA reads TGCGCCAGCAGCCTGTTCCGGGGCCTGAGGGGGGGAAATGAAAAACTGTTTTTT. It codes for CASSLFRGLRGGNEKLFF.

This clone has a single count. V is TRBV9 and J is TRBJ2-1; 7 nucleotides align to TRBD2. The germline V gene has CDR1 SGDLS and CDR2 YYNGEE. Trimming at V came to 0 bases and at J to 0 bases, leaving 3 bases not matched to a gene. CDR3 length equals 16 residues. Here the CDR3 reads CASSVGVAGSYNEQFF. As DNA, the CDR3 is TGTGCCAGCAGCGTAGGGGTAGCGGGCTCCTACAATGAGCAGTTCTTC.

The chain combines TRBV30 with TRBJ1-5; 11 nucleotides match TRBD1. V was pared by 3 bases and J by 11 bases, with 12 bases of the junction left unmatched. Germline-derived CDR1 and CDR2 are GTSNPN and SVGIG (reference sequence). This CDR3 is built from 15 residues. This CDR3 is CAWSGGTGGSRAQHF. CDR3 bases: TGTGCCTGGAGCGGCGGGACAGGGGGGAGTCGGGCCCAGCATTTT.